What follows is one TCR beta chain and its context. In this sample, this clonotype turned up many times. Its antigen is currently not known. No per-base quality is available; no much larger clone lies one base away. The time point label for this specimen denotes: patch test 1, 2 weeks after DPC sensitization. In the paper's terms, the treatment or condition label means: therapeutic diphenylcyclopropenone sensitization with weekly scalp DPC. Blood at each patch-test visit was drawn before the patch test was applied. Patients were eligible if aged 18 to 70, diagnosed with alopecia and judged suitable for DPC therapy, and pregnant patients were excluded. Total RNA was extracted from unfractionated whole blood that had been collected in Tempus Blood RNA tubes. The CDR3, cysteine through phenylalanine, is 12 amino acids long. CDR3 DNA is the only sequence kept; it has 36 bases, read in frame from the first base. Trimmed from V: 7 bases; trimmed from J: 4 bases; junction bases lacking a gene match: 7. CDR1 and CDR2 are drawn from the germline V gene: SQVTM, ANQGSEA.

The entry originates in a study of human T cells and chemical hapten exposure (dated by TCRdb to the early 2020s). Background for the entire study: For sensitization, 2% DPC in acetone was applied to a 2 cm by 2 cm area of upper inner arm skin. The libraries were sequenced as a pool, and the TCR yield per sample differed mostly because of small variations in library volumes within the pool. Under 30 alopecia patients gave blood for TCR sequencing at one to four time points (pre-sensitization, 2, 6 and 24 weeks). The study tracked peripheral blood TCR repertoire changes in vivo during primary and secondary sensitization to the hapten diphenylcyclopropenone (DPC) in alopecia patients. Patch testing was done on the upper back using Finn chambers containing 0.01% DPC, and results were scored after 6 days according to International Contact Dermatitis Research Group standards. Blood was sampled from patients pre-sensitization (week 0) and at 2, 6 and about 24 weeks after DPC sensitization. Throughout the approximately 25-week study period, patients were also given weekly therapeutic DPC doses on the scalp. The mostly female patient cohort included alopecia areata with under or over 50% scalp involvement, alopecia totalis and alopecia universalis.

Libraries were constructed by RACE. Sequenced using a NextSeq 500. Library preparation attached unique molecular identifiers to individual cDNA molecules for quantitative, reproducible TCR counting. Both TCR alpha and TCR beta chains were sequenced from each blood RNA sample. Concerning the study's data processing: Samples had a median of about 90,000 TCRs, with a range from roughly 23,224 to 700,000. The Decombinator software suite was used to annotate the V, J and CDR3 of the TCR reads. To make PS versus PT1 abundance plots, every sample was subsampled to the same number of TCRs (28,000). TCRs were defined as expanded if absent before sensitization and observed at least eight times at the 2-week time point. TCRdb reworked the public reads: Q25 trimming with fastp, MiXCR clone assembly, productive beta chains retained. Entries that share a CDR3 protein sequence are merged under the most common genes and DNA. TCRdb, not the authors, supplied the V and J calls. This sample lists some 400,000 distinct CDR3 sequences; around 4.8% were detected once. Of the sample, over 2% is held by the ten largest clones.

What the work shows at the level of the full study, not this receptor alone: All patients had alopecia, a presumed autoimmune disease, so their immune response might differ from that of healthy individuals. Significantly more large CDR3 similarity clusters were formed by expanded TCRs than by pre-sensitization or healthy control sets, consistent with antigen-driven responses. A positive correlation was found between the number of PT1 expanded TCRs and patch test score, with significance reached at thresholds 8, 16 and 32 but not 4. No change with DPC sensitization was found in the number of TCRs above 1 in 1000 frequency, and no evidence of global repertoire structure alterations was found. Repeated subsampling changed both the strength of the expansion versus patch-test correlation and the threshold at which that correlation became significant.

The sequence links TRBV29-1 to TRBJ2-7; 7 bases in the middle match TRBD1. Specimen: whole blood, collected in connection with sensitization to the hapten diphenylcyclopropenone (DPC). This TCR was sampled from a woman aged 45-65 years with alopecia areata. Some clones in this sample may be carry-over from other donors' samples. In nucleotide form, the sequence is TGCAGCGCCATGACAGGGTTGTACGAGCAGTACTTC. This sequence encodes CSAMTGLYEQYF.